The sequence of this T cell receptor beta chain was determined in a study of response to subunit inactivated influenza vaccine. This clonotype was seen a few times. Its antigen is unknown. CDR3 length: 15 residues. Germline V gene sequence: CDR1 MNHNS, CDR2 SASEGT. V lost 0 bases and J lost 3, with 8 bases in between. MiXCR, applied by TCRdb to the RT-PCR reads, yields one record per CDR3 protein. The sample consists of 860,000 or so distinct CDR3 sequences, 21% of them appearing once. Overall study results and limits: Seasonal influenza vaccination, on each occasion, was suggested by the authors to recruit few new T cells.

The receptor's source is a man aged 50 or older who received an inactivated influenza vaccine. The rearrangement uses TRBV6-1 and TRBJ2-2; tentatively, D is TRBD2 (5 bases). Sample: PBMCs from blood, taken 5 days after vaccination. The CDR3 loop reads CASSEAPLDTGELFF. CDR3 coding DNA: TGTGCCAGCAGTGAAGCGCCACTAGACACCGGGGAGCTGTTTTTT.